One and the same sample provided the 28 T cell receptor beta chains below, sequenced in a study of T cell responses to AZD1222 COVID-19 vaccine (dated by TCRdb to the early 2020s). Libraries were built with the immunoSEQ multiplex PCR assay. The source is immuneACCESS, and TCRdb retained only in-frame sequences with V and J called. Part of the clones is not carried over; for the studies checked, unresolved V genes explain less than half of this, and the remainder is unexplained. This sample comprises 100,000 to 150,000 clones, 85% to 95% of them detected only once. 5.4% of the sample comes from the top ten. Per the publication, the time point label means: baseline before first vaccination. Source: peripheral blood, taken on day 0 of AZD1222 vaccination. The origin of the receptors is an adult in good health.

J is TRBJ2-1 and V is TRBV11-2, with TRBD2 identical over 9 bases. The germline V gene has CDR1 SGHAT and CDR2 FQNNGV. The CDR3 runs to 15 residues. The ends lost 1 base at V and 8 bases at J; junction bases unmatched: 6. In DNA, the CDR3 is TGTGCCAGCAGCTTAGGCGGGAGGGCCAAAGATGAGCAGTTCTTC. Its translation is CASSLGGRAKDEQFF.

This clone was seen only once. The V and J genes are TRBV2 and TRBJ1-2, with a tentative D call TRBD1 (5 bases). The CDR3 has 13 amino acids. With 0 bases removed from V and 6 bases from J, the gap between germline ends came to 8 bases. The germline V gene has CDR1 SNHLY and CDR2 FYNNEI. The CDR3 sequence is CASSEAGTDGYTF. CDR3 coding DNA: TGTGCCAGCAGTGAAGCCGGGACGGATGGCTACACCTTC.

This clone is a singleton in its sample. The chain recombines TRBV3-1 (or the pseudogene TRBV3-2) with TRBJ2-1; TRBD2 matches at 11 bases. V dropped 4 bases and J dropped 0; count of bases not matched to a gene: 11. CDR1 and CDR2 (germline): LGHDT, YNNKEL (reference sequence). The CDR3 spans 19 residues. The CDR3 DNA follows: TGTGCCAGCAGCCTCCTAGCGGGGGGCCTTATGAGCTCCTACAATGAGCAGTTCTTC. This sequence encodes CASSLLAGGLMSSYNEQFF.

In its sample, this clone was seen once. The V gene is TRBV9, the J gene TRBJ2-3; D perhaps matches TRBD2 (7 bases). The CDR3 contains 15 residues. Germline values: CDR1 SGDLS, CDR2 YYNGEE. V was pared by 4 bases and J by 5 bases, with 17 bases between. The CDR3 sequence is CASSTRGGFEDTQYF. The CDR3 region has the DNA TGTGCCAGCAGCACCAGGGGAGGGTTTGAAGATACGCAGTATTTT.

The CDR3 region has the DNA TGTGCCAGCAGTCAGCCGGGACAGCAGGACTTTAGTTACTTC. This sequence encodes CASSQPGQQDFSYF. V gene TRBV6-2 or TRBV6-3 combines with J gene TRBJ2-7; 7 bases line up with TRBD1. Trimming cost V 5 bases and J 13 bases; bases outside gene matches: 17. The CDR3 extends over 14 amino acids. Germline V gene sequence: CDR1 MNHEY, CDR2 SVGEGT.

The chain employs TRBV18 and TRBJ2-7; D gene unclear. Germline V gives CDR1 KGHSH, CDR2 LQKENI. The V end was cut by 4 bases, the J end by 3 bases, with 13 bases between. CDR3 length: 14 amino acids. CDR3 protein: CASSRPFRDYEQYF. CDR3 nucleotides: TGTGCCAGCTCACGACCGTTCAGAGACTACGAGCAGTACTTC. Full variable domain (rest looked up from reference TRBV18 and TRBJ2-7): NAGVMQNPRHLVRRRGQEARLRCSPMKGHSHVYWYRQLPEEGLKFMVYLQKENIIDESGMPKERFSAEFPKEGPSILRIQQVVRGDSAAYFCASSRPFRDYEQYFGPGTRLTVT.

This clone was seen only a few times. V is TRBV5-1 and J is TRBJ2-7; the match to TRBD2 covers 7 bases. V shed 0 bases and J 2 bases; nucleotides not matched to a gene: 5. CDR1 is SGHRS, CDR2 YFSETQ, per germline. This CDR3 comprises 15 residues. CDR3 loop: CASSLGEGSAYEQYF. CDR3 DNA sequence: TGCGCCAGCAGCTTGGGGGAGGGTAGCGCCTACGAGCAGTACTTC.

The CDR3 reads CASGLAQSEAFF. The CDR3 DNA follows: TGTGCTAGTGGTTTGGCCCAGTCTGAAGCTTTCTTT. The gene calls are TRBV12-5 and TRBJ1-1; D call uncertain. Trimming took off 1 base at V and 6 bases at J, with 6 bases between the two ends. The V gene's germline CDR1 is LGHNT and CDR2 FRNRAP. The CDR3 has 12 residues.

The genes are TRBV3-1 (or the pseudogene TRBV3-2) and TRBJ1-2; the D gene is possibly TRBD1 (5 bases). The germline gives CDR1 LGHDT, CDR2 YNNKEL (reference sequence). This CDR3 is 16 amino acids long. V was clipped by 0 bases and J by 7 bases, with 18 bases between them. This chain's CDR3 is CASSQDRDGAFVGYTF. CDR3 nucleotide sequence: TGTGCCAGCAGCCAAGACCGGGACGGAGCCTTTGTTGGCTACACCTTC.

The V gene is TRBV29-1, the J gene TRBJ1-1; D is possibly TRBD1 (5 bases). The CDR3 consists of 12 residues. CDR1 SQVTM and CDR2 ANQGSEA come from the germline V gene. Trimming pared 7 bases from V and 2 bases from J, leaving 11 bases between. Here the CDR3 reads CSARQTNTEAFF. For the CDR3, the DNA is TGCAGCGCCCGACAGACAAACACTGAAGCTTTCTTT. Based on the CDR3 plus reference TRBV29-1 and TRBJ1-1, the full variable domain is SAVISQKPSRDICQRGTSLTIQCQVDSQVTMMFWYRQQPGQSLTLIATANQGSEATYESGFVIDKFPISRPNLTFSTLTVSNMSPEDSSIYLCSARQTNTEAFFGQGTRLTVV.

The count of this clone is one. V usage is TRBV27 and J usage is TRBJ1-1; D unclear. The germline CDR1 and CDR2 sequences are MNHEY and SMNVEV (reference sequence). Trimming stripped 4 bases from V and 5 bases from J, with 20 bases between. The CDR3 spans 16 residues. This CDR3 is CASSSPGMGGSTEAFF. The DNA for the CDR3 is TGTGCCAGCAGTTCCCCGGGGATGGGAGGTAGTACTGAAGCTTTCTTT.

The CDR3: CASRSLGGVPNTGELFF. The CDR3 region has the DNA TGTGCCAGCAGATCCTTGGGGGGGGTCCCGAACACCGGGGAGCTGTTTTTT. The rearrangement uses TRBV28 and TRBJ2-2; 7 nucleotides align to TRBD2. The V gene's germline CDR1 is MDHEN and CDR2 SYDVKM. The CDR3 spans 17 residues. Trimming at V came to 6 bases and at J to 0 bases, leaving 10 bases not matched to a gene.

This chain uses TRBV7-3 with TRBJ2-2, with TRBD1 matching over 7 bases. Germline V gene sequence: CDR1 SGHTA, CDR2 FQGTGA. CDR3 length: 15 amino acids. The V segment lost 5 bases and the J segment 4 bases; nucleotides outside the gene matches: 7. CDR3: CASSRDRVPTGELFF. The CDR3 bases are TGTGCCAGCAGCCGAGACAGGGTTCCCACCGGGGAGCTGTTTTTT.

V is TRBV28 and J is TRBJ2-3, with 7 bases matching TRBD2. Trimming cost V 5 bases and J 2 bases; bases outside gene matches: 4. Looked up from germline, CDR1 is MDHEN and CDR2 is SYDVKM. The CDR3 spans 14 residues. DNA of the CDR3: TGTGCCAGCAGTAAAACTAGCGACACAGATACGCAGTATTTT. The encoded protein is CASSKTSDTDTQYF.

The CDR3 loop reads CATSDTTWTQYF. CDR3 in DNA: TGTGCCACCAGTGATACGACCTGGACCCAGTACTTC. The chain employs TRBV24-1 and TRBJ2-5; D gene ambiguous. CDR1 and CDR2 from the germline V gene are KGHDR and SFDVKD. V was cut by 3 bases and J by 7 bases, with 8 bases left in between. CDR3 length: 12 residues.

This sequence joins TRBV6-2 or TRBV6-3 and TRBJ2-1, with D unresolved. Trimming left V 0 bases short and J 9 bases short, with 9 bases between. CDR1 and CDR2 (germline): MNHEY, SVGEGT. CDR3 length equals 13 residues. The CDR3 loop reads CASSYSQIGEQFF. The DNA of the CDR3 is TGTGCCAGCAGTTACTCGCAGATTGGTGAGCAGTTCTTC.

The chain joins TRBV12-3 or TRBV12-4 to TRBJ1-6, with D possibly being TRBD1 (6 bases). V was pared by 8 bases and J by 9 bases, with 11 bases between. The CDR3 loop spans 12 amino acids. CDR3 sequence reads: CASATGGSPLHF. CDR3 nucleotides: TGTGCCAGCGCGACAGGCGGTTCACCCCTCCACTTT.

V is TRBV11-2 and J is TRBJ1-1; perhaps TRBD1 as D (5 bases). CDR1 is SGHAT, CDR2 FQNNGV, per germline. This CDR3 is built from 14 residues. Deletions cut 5 bases from V and 4 bases from J, with 14 bases between. The CDR3 DNA reads as TGTGCCAGCAGCCGAGTGCTGAGGGGCACTGAAGCTTTCTTT. It specifies CASSRVLRGTEAFF.

The rearrangement uses TRBV2 and TRBJ2-7; TRBD2 agrees at 8 bases. The germline CDR1 and CDR2 sequences are SNHLY and FYNNEI. V lost 5 bases, J lost 3 bases, and 6 bases stayed unmatched. There are 14 residues in the CDR3. This chain's CDR3 is CASSQTSGNYEQYF. The DNA for the CDR3 is TGTGCCAGCAGTCAAACTAGCGGAAACTACGAGCAGTACTTC.

The chain has TRBV5-6 and TRBJ1-3; tentative D call: TRBD1 (6 bases). The germline CDR1 and CDR2 sequences are SGHDT and YYEEEE. This CDR3 contains 14 residues. With 4 bases removed from V and 1 base from J, the gap between germline ends came to 9 bases. CDR3 sequence reads: CASSGGGSGNTIYF. The DNA of the CDR3 is TGTGCCAGCAGCGGAGGGGGGTCTGGAAACACCATATATTTT.

J is TRBJ2-2 and V is TRBV6-5; D is ambiguous. The CDR3 extends over 15 amino acids. Trimming stripped 6 bases from V and 1 base from J, with 12 bases between. Germline loops: CDR1 MNHEY, CDR2 SVGAGI. CDR3 amino acids: CASSQTVQNTGELFF. The CDR3 DNA is TGTGCCAGCAGCCAAACCGTGCAGAACACCGGGGAGCTGTTTTTT.

Worth noting for this clone: Additional DNA sequences in this sample encode the identical CDR3. This chain connects TRBV3-1 (or the pseudogene TRBV3-2) to TRBJ1-1; D is unresolved. CDR3 length equals 11 residues. The ends were cut back, 1 base at V and 5 bases at J, with 2 bases in the middle. In germline, CDR1 is LGHDT, CDR2 YNNKEL (reference sequence). The CDR3 coding sequence is TGTGCCAGCAGCCAAGCTACTGAAGCTTTCTTT. Amino acids: CASSQATEAFF.

The rearrangement links TRBV5-6 to TRBJ2-7; D is unresolved. The CDR3 totals 12 residues. The V end lost 4 bases, the J end lost 2 bases, and 7 bases lay between the germline ends. CDR1 is SGHDT, CDR2 YYEEEE, per germline. Written as DNA, the CDR3 is TGTGCCAGCAGCCTCTCTACCTACGAGCAGTACTTC. Translating it yields CASSLSTYEQYF.

CDR3 region: CASRSRQGPGNTIYF. In DNA form, the CDR3 reads TGTGCCAGCAGGTCCCGACAAGGCCCTGGAAACACCATATATTTT. The J gene is TRBJ1-3, the V gene TRBV6-5, with no clear D. The CDR3 contains 15 residues. In germline, CDR1 is MNHEY, CDR2 SVGAGI. The ends were cut back, 6 bases at V and 2 bases at J, with 14 bases in the middle.

V and J are TRBV28 and TRBJ1-6, with TRBD1 matching over 8 bases. Per germline, CDR1 MDHEN and CDR2 SYDVKM. The CDR3 runs 13 residues. Trimming cost V 7 bases and J 13 bases; bases outside gene matches: 9. The CDR3 region has the DNA TGTGCCAGCACCGGACAGGGTAGTATGCCCCTCCACTTT. Protein sequence: CASTGQGSMPLHF.

V gene TRBV12-3 or TRBV12-4 combines with J gene TRBJ2-1; TRBD2 might be the D (6 bases). V was cut by 6 bases and J by 5 bases, with 11 bases left in between. CDR3 length equals 13 residues. Here the CDR3 reads CASSRLVNNEQFF. The DNA of the CDR3 is TGTGCCAGCAGCCGACTAGTGAACAATGAGCAGTTCTTC.

The V gene is TRBV7-9, the J gene TRBJ2-1; TRBD2 matches 9 bases. V was clipped by 4 bases and J by 4 bases; unmatched bases: 5. The germline CDR1 and CDR2 sequences are SEHNR and FQNEAQ (reference sequence). The CDR3 is made up of 15 amino acids. CDR3 region: CASSSGTSSYNEQFF. CDR3 bases: TGTGCCAGCAGCTCCGGGACTAGCAGTTACAATGAGCAGTTCTTC. Based on the CDR3 plus reference TRBV7-9 and TRBJ2-1, the full variable domain is DTGVSQNPRHKITKRGQNVTFRCDPISEHNRLYWYRQTLGQGPEFLTYFQNEAQLEKSRLLSDRFSAERPKGSFSTLEIQRTEQGDSAMYLCASSSGTSSYNEQFFGPGTRLTVL.

This chain connects TRBV10-3 to TRBJ1-5; TRBD1 might be the D (5 bases). The CDR3 is made up of 14 amino acids. The V end was cut by 2 bases, the J end by 4 bases, with 9 bases between. Germline V gene sequence: CDR1 ENHRY, CDR2 SYGVKD. CDR3 in DNA: TGTGCCATCAGTGAGGACAGTTGGAATCAGCCCCAGCATTTT. Translation: CAISEDSWNQPQHF.